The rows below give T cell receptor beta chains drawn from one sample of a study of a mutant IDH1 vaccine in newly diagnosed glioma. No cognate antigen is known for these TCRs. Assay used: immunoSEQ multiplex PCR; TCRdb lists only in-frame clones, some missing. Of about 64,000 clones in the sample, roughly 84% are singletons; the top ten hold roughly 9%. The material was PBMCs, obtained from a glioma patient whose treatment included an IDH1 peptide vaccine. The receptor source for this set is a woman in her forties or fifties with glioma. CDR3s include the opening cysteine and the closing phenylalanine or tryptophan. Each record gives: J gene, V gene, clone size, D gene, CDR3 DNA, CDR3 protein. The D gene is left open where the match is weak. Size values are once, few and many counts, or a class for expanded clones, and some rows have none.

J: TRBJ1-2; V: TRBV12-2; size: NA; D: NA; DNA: TGTGCAAGTCGCAGCATAGACAGGGGAGGAGGCTACACCTTC; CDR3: CASRSIDRGGGYTF
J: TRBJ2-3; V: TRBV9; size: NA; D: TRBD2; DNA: TGTGCCAGCAGCGTAGGATCTTTGGCGGGGGTGACAGATACGCAGTATTTT; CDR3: CASSVGSLAGVTDTQYF
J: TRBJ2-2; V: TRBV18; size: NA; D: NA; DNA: TGTGCCAGCTCACCAGACACCGGGGAGCTGTTTTTT; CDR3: CASSPDTGELFF
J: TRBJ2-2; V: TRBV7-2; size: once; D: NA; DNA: TGTGCCAGCAGCTTAGCGGGCGGGGGCAACACCGGGGAGCTGTTTTTT; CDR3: CASSLAGGGNTGELFF
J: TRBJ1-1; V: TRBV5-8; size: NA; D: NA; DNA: TGTGCCAGCAGCACCCGGGACCCCAGGACTGAAGCTTTCTTT; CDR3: CASSTRDPRTEAFF
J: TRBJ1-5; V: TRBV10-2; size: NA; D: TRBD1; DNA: TGCGCCAGCAGTTCCTCAGGGGGGGGCCAGCCCCAGCATTTT; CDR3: CASSSSGGGQPQHF
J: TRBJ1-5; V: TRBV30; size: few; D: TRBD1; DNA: TGTGCCGGATCGTGGACAGGAAGCAATCAGCCCCAGCATTTT; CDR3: CAGSWTGSNQPQHF
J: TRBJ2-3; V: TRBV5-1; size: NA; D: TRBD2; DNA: TGCGCCAGCTTACTAGGGACTAGCGGGGGGGTCTTAGGCACAGATACGCAGTATTTT; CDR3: CASLLGTSGGVLGTDTQYF
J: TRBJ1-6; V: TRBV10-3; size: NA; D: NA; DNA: TGTGCCATCTGGGACGGCCAAACCTCCTATAATTCACCCCTCCACTTT; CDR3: CAIWDGQTSYNSPLHF
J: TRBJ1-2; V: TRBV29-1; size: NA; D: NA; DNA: TGCAGCGTTGAAGATGGGCAGGGCGGGTATGGCTACACCTTC; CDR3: CSVEDGQGGYGYTF
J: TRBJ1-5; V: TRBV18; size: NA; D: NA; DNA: TGTGCCAGCTCACCAATTCGGGGAGGGAATCAGCCCCAGCATTTT; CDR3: CASSPIRGGNQPQHF
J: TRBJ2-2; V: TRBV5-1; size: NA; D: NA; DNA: TGCGCCAGCAGCGCCGGGAGCCCGAACACCGGGGAGCTGTTTTTT; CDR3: CASSAGSPNTGELFF
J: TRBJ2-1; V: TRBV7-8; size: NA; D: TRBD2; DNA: TGTGCCAGCAATAGCGGGGAATCCTACAATGAGCAGTTCTTC; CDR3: CASNSGESYNEQFF
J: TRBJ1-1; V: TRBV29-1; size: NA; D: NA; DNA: TGCAGCGTTGCTAGGGTTCTTTACACTGAAGCTTTCTTT; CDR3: CSVARVLYTEAFF
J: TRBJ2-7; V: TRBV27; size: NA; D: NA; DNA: TGTGCCAGCAGCCCTGCTGCCGGAAAATCCTACGAGCAGTACTTC; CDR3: CASSPAAGKSYEQYF
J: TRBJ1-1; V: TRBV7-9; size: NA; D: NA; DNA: TGTGCCAGCAGCTTAACCGGCTTCGGGGCCACTGAAGCTTTCTTT; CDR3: CASSLTGFGATEAFF
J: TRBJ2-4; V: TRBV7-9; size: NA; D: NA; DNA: TGTGCCAGCAGCCGTCAGGGGAATATAGCCAAAAACATTCAGTACTTC; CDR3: CASSRQGNIAKNIQYF
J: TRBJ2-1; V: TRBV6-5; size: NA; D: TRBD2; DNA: TGTGCTGTCGAGAACGGGGGGGTCAGGAATGAGCAGTTCTTC; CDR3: CAVENGGVRNEQFF
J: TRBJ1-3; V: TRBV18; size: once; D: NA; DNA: TGTGCCAGCTCACAACAGGGCGGAAACACCATATATTTT; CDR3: CASSQQGGNTIYF
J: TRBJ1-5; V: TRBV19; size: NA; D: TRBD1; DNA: TGTGCCAGTAGTACGGGGACAGGGAGAGTCGGCAATCAGCCCCAGCATTTT; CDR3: CASSTGTGRVGNQPQHF
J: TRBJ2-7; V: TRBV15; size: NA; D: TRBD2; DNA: TGTGCCACCAGCAGAGATCCGCCTAGCGGGAACTCCTACGAGCAGTACTTC; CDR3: CATSRDPPSGNSYEQYF
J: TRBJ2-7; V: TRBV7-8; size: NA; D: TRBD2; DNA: TGTGCCAGCAGCTTACCTAGCGGGGGGATTTACGAGCAGTACTTC; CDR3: CASSLPSGGIYEQYF
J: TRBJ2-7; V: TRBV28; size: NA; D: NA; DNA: TGTGCCAGCAGTTTATCCGGGACGATGGCCTACGAGCAGTACTTC; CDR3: CASSLSGTMAYEQYF
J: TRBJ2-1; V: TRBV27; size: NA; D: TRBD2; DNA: TGTGCCAGCAGTTTATACCGCAGCGGGGGGCGAAACAATGAGCAGTTCTTC; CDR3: CASSLYRSGGRNNEQFF
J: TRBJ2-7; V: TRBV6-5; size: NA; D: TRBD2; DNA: TGTGCCAGCAGTTACTCCCTAGCGGGCGAGCAGTACTTC; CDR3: CASSYSLAGEQYF
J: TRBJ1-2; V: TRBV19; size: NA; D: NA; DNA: TGTGCCAGTAGTTCCCGAGACCGGGGTGGCTACACCTTC; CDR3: CASSSRDRGGYTF
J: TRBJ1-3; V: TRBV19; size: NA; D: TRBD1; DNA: TGTGCCAGTACCCCCCGACAGGGAGGAAACACCATATATTTT; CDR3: CASTPRQGGNTIYF
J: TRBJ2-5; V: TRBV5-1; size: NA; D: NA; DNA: TGCGCCAGCAGCTCGGCAGGGGTGGGGACCCAGTACTTC; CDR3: CASSSAGVGTQYF
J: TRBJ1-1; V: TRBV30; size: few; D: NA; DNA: TGTGCCTGGAGTGGGGGCTCTGAAGCTTTCTTT; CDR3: CAWSGGSEAFF
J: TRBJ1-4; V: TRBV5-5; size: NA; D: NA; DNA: TGTGCCAGCAGCCCCTTTGGGGACCCTAATGAAAAACTGTTTTTT; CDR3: CASSPFGDPNEKLFF
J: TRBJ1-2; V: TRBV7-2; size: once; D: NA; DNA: TGTGCCAGCAGCTTCCCACAGCGGGCAAACGGGGGCTACACCTTC; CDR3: CASSFPQRANGGYTF
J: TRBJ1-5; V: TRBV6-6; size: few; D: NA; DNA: TGTGCCAGCAACAGTCAGCCCCAGCATTTT; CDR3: CASNSQPQHF
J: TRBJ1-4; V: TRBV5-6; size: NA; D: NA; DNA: TGTGCCAGCAGCTTGACGGGGCTTGAAAAACTGTTTTTT; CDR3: CASSLTGLEKLFF
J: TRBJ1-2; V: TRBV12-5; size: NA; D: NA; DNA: TGTGCTAGTGCTCCATCCGGGTGGAATGGCTACACCTTC; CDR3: CASAPSGWNGYTF
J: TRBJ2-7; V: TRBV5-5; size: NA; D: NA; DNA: TGTGCCAGCAGCTTGCAAAGTAACTACGAGCAGTACTTC; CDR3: CASSLQSNYEQYF
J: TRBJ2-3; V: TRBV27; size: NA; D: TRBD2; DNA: TGTGCCAGCTTTGGACTAGCGGGGGGCATGAGGACAGATACGCAGTATTTT; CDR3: CASFGLAGGMRTDTQYF
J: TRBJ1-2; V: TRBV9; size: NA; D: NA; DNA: TGTGCCAGCAGGAACGAGGGAGGCTATGGCTACACCTTC; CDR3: CASRNEGGYGYTF
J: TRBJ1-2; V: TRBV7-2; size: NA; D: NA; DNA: TGTGCCAGCAGCCTAACTCGGGGGCTGGGCTATGGCTACACCTTC; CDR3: CASSLTRGLGYGYTF
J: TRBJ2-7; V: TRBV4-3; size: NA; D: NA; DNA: TGCGCCAGCAGCCAAGTAAATAAAATAGGCGAGCAGTACTTC; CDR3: CASSQVNKIGEQYF
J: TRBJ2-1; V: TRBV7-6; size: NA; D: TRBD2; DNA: TGTGCCAGCAGCTTAGAGCGGGGTTCCTACAATGAGCAGTTCTTC; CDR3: CASSLERGSYNEQFF
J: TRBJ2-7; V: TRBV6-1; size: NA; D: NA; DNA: TGTGCCAGCAGTGAAGGGGGGCCCTCCTACGAGCAGTACTTC; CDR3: CASSEGGPSYEQYF
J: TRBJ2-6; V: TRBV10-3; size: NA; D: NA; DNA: TGTGCCATCAGAGACCACAGGGCATCCAGCTCTGGGGCCAACGTCCTGACTTTC; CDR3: CAIRDHRASSSGANVLTF
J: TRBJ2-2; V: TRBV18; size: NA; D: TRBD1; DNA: TGTGCCAGCTCACCGACAGGGGTTGTTTCCGGGGAGCTGTTTTTT; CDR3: CASSPTGVVSGELFF
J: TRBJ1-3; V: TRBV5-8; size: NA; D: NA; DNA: TGTGCCAGCAGCCTCGGGACCTTCTCTGGAAACACCATATATTTT; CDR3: CASSLGTFSGNTIYF
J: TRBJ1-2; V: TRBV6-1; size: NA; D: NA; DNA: TGTGCCAGCAGTGCTAACGACAGAGCTAACTATGGCTACACCTTC; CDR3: CASSANDRANYGYTF
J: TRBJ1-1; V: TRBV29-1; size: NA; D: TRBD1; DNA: TGCAGCGTTGAAGTCCCCGGGACAGGTCTCACTGAAGCTTTCTTT; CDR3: CSVEVPGTGLTEAFF
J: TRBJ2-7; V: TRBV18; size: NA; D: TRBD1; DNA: TGTGCCAGCTCACCACTGGGACAGGGCGACGAGCAGTACTTC; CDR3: CASSPLGQGDEQYF
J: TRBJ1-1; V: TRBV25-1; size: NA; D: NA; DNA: TGTGCCAGCAGTGATTCCAGCCGGAGGGGGACGAACACTGAAGCTTTCTTT; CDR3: CASSDSSRRGTNTEAFF
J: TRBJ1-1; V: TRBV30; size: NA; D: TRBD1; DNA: TGTGCCTGGAGTGTAGGGACAGGGGGGACAGCTTTCTTT; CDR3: CAWSVGTGGTAFF
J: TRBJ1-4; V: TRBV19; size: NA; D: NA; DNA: TGTGCCAGTAGTATCGGGACCTGGAGTGAAAAACTGTTTTTT; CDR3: CASSIGTWSEKLFF
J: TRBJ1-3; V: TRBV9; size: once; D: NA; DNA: TGTGCCAGCAGCGCGAGGGAAGTCCCGAGCTCTGGAAACACCATATATTTT; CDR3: CASSAREVPSSGNTIYF
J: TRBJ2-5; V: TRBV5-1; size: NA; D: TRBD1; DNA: TGCGCCAGCAGCTTGGGGATTGGTGGACAGGGAGGAAGGGAGACCCAGTACTTC; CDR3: CASSLGIGGQGGRETQYF
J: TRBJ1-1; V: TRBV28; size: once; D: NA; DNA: TGTGCCAGCACCCCGAGAACCGCTGAAGCTTTCTTT; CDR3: CASTPRTAEAFF
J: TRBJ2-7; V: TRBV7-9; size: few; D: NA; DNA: TGTGCCAGCAGCCGAGGCTACGAGCAGTACTTC; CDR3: CASSRGYEQYF
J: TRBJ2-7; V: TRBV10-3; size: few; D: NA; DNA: TGTGCCATCAGTGTTGTAACAGCCTCCTCCTACGAGCAGTACTTC; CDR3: CAISVVTASSYEQYF
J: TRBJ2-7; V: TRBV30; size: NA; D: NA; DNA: TGTGCCTGGAGTGAGGGAATCGCCAACGACGAGCAGTACTTC; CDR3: CAWSEGIANDEQYF
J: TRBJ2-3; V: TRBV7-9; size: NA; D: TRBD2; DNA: TGTGCCAGCAGCTTAGGTTCTAGCGGGGGGACAGATACGCAGTATTTT; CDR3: CASSLGSSGGTDTQYF